Listed below are T cell receptor beta chains from one sample, sequenced in a study of cytomegalovirus exposure and HLA in healthy donors. Profiled with immunoSEQ multiplex PCR; TCRdb holds only in-frame clones, not every one. The sample has about 180,000 clones; approximately 80% are singletons. The sequenced sample consisted of PBMCs. The receptors originated from a girl aged 2-9 years in good health and CMV-seropositive. Each CDR3 is given with its conserved first and last residue. The D gene is left open where the match is weak. Clone size is not always given. Where it is, it says once, few, many or a class for expanded clones.

clone_size: -; d_call: -; j_call: TRBJ1-2; v_call: TRBV19; cdr3_aa: CASTIPGVSYGYTF; cdr3_nt: TGTGCCAGTACCATCCCAGGGGTCTCCTATGGCTACACCTTC
clone_size: -; d_call: -; j_call: TRBJ2-2; v_call: TRBV6-5; cdr3_aa: CASSYEGTGELFF; cdr3_nt: TGTGCCAGCAGTTACGAGGGCACCGGGGAGCTGTTTTTT
clone_size: -; d_call: TRBD1; j_call: TRBJ1-6; v_call: TRBV5-4; cdr3_aa: CASSFDRGAYNSPLHF; cdr3_nt: TGTGCCAGCAGCTTTGACAGGGGCGCTTATAATTCACCCCTCCACTTT
clone_size: -; d_call: -; j_call: TRBJ1-1; v_call: TRBV19; cdr3_aa: CASRPPLGASTPTEAFF; cdr3_nt: TGTGCCAGTAGGCCACCTTTGGGGGCTAGTACCCCCACTGAAGCTTTCTTT
clone_size: -; d_call: TRBD2; j_call: TRBJ2-1; v_call: TRBV7-3; cdr3_aa: CASSPGGGVGFNEQFF; cdr3_nt: TGTGCCAGCAGCCCGGGGGGGGGAGTGGGTTTCAATGAGCAGTTCTTC
clone_size: -; d_call: -; j_call: TRBJ1-4; v_call: TRBV7-9; cdr3_aa: CASSLNVGVSNEKLFF; cdr3_nt: TGTGCCAGCAGCTTAAACGTAGGGGTATCTAATGAAAAACTGTTTTTT
clone_size: -; d_call: -; j_call: TRBJ1-2; v_call: TRBV19; cdr3_aa: CASSWNRRPADGYTF; cdr3_nt: TGTGCCAGTAGTTGGAATCGCAGGCCTGCTGATGGCTACACCTTC
clone_size: -; d_call: TRBD1; j_call: TRBJ2-1; v_call: TRBV10-2; cdr3_aa: CASSERKTGQGDEQFF; cdr3_nt: TGCGCCAGCAGTGAGCGAAAAACAGGACAGGGCGATGAGCAGTTCTTC
clone_size: -; d_call: -; j_call: TRBJ2-3; v_call: TRBV30; cdr3_aa: CASRLGEALTDTQYF; cdr3_nt: TGTGCCTCTAGACTTGGAGAGGCCCTCACAGATACGCAGTATTTT
clone_size: -; d_call: -; j_call: TRBJ2-2; v_call: TRBV10-2; cdr3_aa: CASSEPGKRSGELFF; cdr3_nt: TGCGCCAGCAGTGAGCCAGGGAAAAGATCCGGGGAGCTGTTTTTT
clone_size: once; d_call: -; j_call: TRBJ1-1; v_call: TRBV27; cdr3_aa: CASISGSVNTEAFF; cdr3_nt: TGTGCCAGCATCTCCGGGTCGGTGAACACTGAAGCTTTCTTT
clone_size: -; d_call: TRBD1; j_call: TRBJ1-4; v_call: TRBV7-3; cdr3_aa: CASSRGQIDNEKLFF; cdr3_nt: TGTGCCAGCAGCCGGGGACAGATCGATAATGAAAAACTGTTTTTT
clone_size: -; d_call: -; j_call: TRBJ2-1; v_call: TRBV30; cdr3_aa: CAWSWDLAGVNEQFF; cdr3_nt: TGTGCCTGGAGTTGGGACTTGGCGGGTGTTAATGAGCAGTTCTTC
clone_size: -; d_call: TRBD2; j_call: TRBJ2-3; v_call: TRBV7-3; cdr3_aa: CASSSSSGPTDTQYF; cdr3_nt: TGTGCCAGCAGCTCGTCTAGCGGCCCCACAGATACGCAGTATTTT
clone_size: once; d_call: TRBD1; j_call: TRBJ1-1; v_call: TRBV28; cdr3_aa: CASSAELRTGELTEAFF; cdr3_nt: TGTGCCAGCAGTGCCGAACTCCGGACAGGGGAATTAACTGAAGCTTTCTTT
clone_size: -; d_call: TRBD2; j_call: TRBJ2-1; v_call: TRBV2; cdr3_aa: CASRDSGGRNNEQFF; cdr3_nt: TGTGCCAGCAGGGATAGCGGGGGTAGGAACAATGAGCAGTTCTTC
clone_size: once; d_call: TRBD2; j_call: TRBJ2-3; v_call: TRBV30; cdr3_aa: CAWIRDSGSRADTQYF; cdr3_nt: TGTGCCTGGATTAGAGATAGCGGGAGTAGGGCAGATACGCAGTATTTT
clone_size: -; d_call: -; j_call: TRBJ2-6; v_call: TRBV4-1; cdr3_aa: CASSQIGGNGANVLTF; cdr3_nt: TGCGCCAGCAGCCAGATAGGGGGTAATGGGGCCAACGTCCTGACTTTC
clone_size: -; d_call: TRBD1; j_call: TRBJ2-7; v_call: TRBV11-1; cdr3_aa: CASSTTGTGTIKQYF; cdr3_nt: TGTGCCAGCAGCACAACCGGGACAGGGACGATCAAGCAGTACTTC
clone_size: -; d_call: TRBD1; j_call: TRBJ1-1; v_call: TRBV10-2; cdr3_aa: CASSLTGEGRYDTEAFF; cdr3_nt: TGCGCCAGCAGTCTAACAGGGGAAGGTCGGTACGACACTGAAGCTTTCTTT
clone_size: -; d_call: -; j_call: TRBJ2-5; v_call: TRBV5-1; cdr3_aa: CASSLEANRVRETQYF; cdr3_nt: TGCGCCAGCAGCTTGGAAGCAAACCGAGTCCGGGAGACCCAGTACTTC
clone_size: -; d_call: -; j_call: TRBJ1-4; v_call: TRBV15; cdr3_aa: CATSRQGDSANEKLFF; cdr3_nt: TGTGCCACCAGCAGGCAGGGTGACTCGGCTAATGAAAAACTGTTTTTT
clone_size: -; d_call: -; j_call: TRBJ1-4; v_call: TRBV4-2; cdr3_aa: CASSQVGEGEWTWFEKLVF; cdr3_nt: TGTGCCAGCAGCCAAGTGGGGGAGGGGGAATGGACGTGGTTTGAAAAACTGGTTTTT
clone_size: -; d_call: TRBD1; j_call: TRBJ1-5; v_call: TRBV7-8; cdr3_aa: CASSIWTGGLSPQHF; cdr3_nt: TGTGCCAGCAGCATTTGGACAGGGGGACTGAGTCCCCAGCATTTT
clone_size: -; d_call: TRBD2; j_call: TRBJ2-2; v_call: TRBV5-4; cdr3_aa: CASSLVAGGLAGELFF; cdr3_nt: TGTGCCAGCAGCTTGGTAGCGGGGGGCCTCGCCGGGGAGCTGTTTTTT
clone_size: -; d_call: -; j_call: TRBJ1-3; v_call: TRBV11-2; cdr3_aa: CASSLVRQGNTIYF; cdr3_nt: TGTGCCAGCAGCTTAGTGCGACAGGGAAACACCATATATTTT
clone_size: -; d_call: -; j_call: TRBJ2-7; v_call: TRBV2; cdr3_aa: CASNRGTYEQYF; cdr3_nt: TGTGCCAGCAATCGGGGGACCTACGAGCAGTACTTC